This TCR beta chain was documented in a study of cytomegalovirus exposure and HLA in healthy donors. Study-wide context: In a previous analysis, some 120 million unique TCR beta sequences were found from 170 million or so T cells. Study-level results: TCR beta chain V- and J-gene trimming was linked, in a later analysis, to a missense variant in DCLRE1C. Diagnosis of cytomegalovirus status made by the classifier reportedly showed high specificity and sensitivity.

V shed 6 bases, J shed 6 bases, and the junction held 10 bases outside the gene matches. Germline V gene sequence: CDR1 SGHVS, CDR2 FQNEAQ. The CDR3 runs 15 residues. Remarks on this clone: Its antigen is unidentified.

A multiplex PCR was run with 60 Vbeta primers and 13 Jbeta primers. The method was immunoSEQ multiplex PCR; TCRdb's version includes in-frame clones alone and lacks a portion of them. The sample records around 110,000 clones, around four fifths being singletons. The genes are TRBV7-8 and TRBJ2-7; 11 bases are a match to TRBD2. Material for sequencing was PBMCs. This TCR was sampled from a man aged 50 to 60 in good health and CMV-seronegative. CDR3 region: CASSGGTSGLGEQYV. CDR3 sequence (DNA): TGTGCCAGCAGTGGCGGGACTAGCGGCCTGGGCGAGCAGTACGTC.